This T cell receptor (beta chain) was documented in a study of CD8 T cells in Susac syndrome. The CD8+ and CD4+ T cells were isolated magnetically using a negative isolation approach, whereas the TEMRA cells were enriched by FACS. On this clonotype: What it recognizes is unknown.

Germline CDR1 SGDLS, CDR2 YYNGEE. The CDR3 is 13 amino acids. V shed 3 bases and J shed 3 bases, with 10 bases lying between them. A quantity of about 0.5 to 1 ug RNA underwent reverse transcription using random hexamers. Using its own MiXCR run on the immunoSEQ multiplex PCR reads, TCRdb lists one record per CDR3 protein. The sample shows about 180,000 distinct CDR3 sequences, roughly 96% of them seen only once. The study, taken as a whole, reports: TCR sequencing and HLA analysis covered a relatively small number of individuals.

This sequence joins TRBV9 and TRBJ2-7, with a tentative D call TRBD1 (6 bases). The receptor's source is a human donor with multiple sclerosis. The sequencing sample was made of CD8+ T cells from PBMCs. The CDR3 spells CASSAGQDYEQYF. The CDR3 DNA sequence: TGTGCCAGCAGCGCGGGACAAGACTACGAGCAGTACTTC.